The 14 T cell receptor beta chains below come from one sample, sequenced in a study of T cell responses to AZD1222 COVID-19 vaccine. The repertoire was sequenced with immunoSEQ multiplex PCR; TCRdb's copy has only in-frame clones and lacks some. The repertoire holds approximately 150,000 clones, with roughly nine tenths as singletons. This material consisted of peripheral blood, taken 28 days after the second AZD1222 dose. These receptors were collected from an adult who received the AZD1222 COVID-19 vaccine.

V gene TRBV5-1 combines with J gene TRBJ1-2; D is uncertain. Germline V gene lookup returns CDR1 SGHRS and CDR2 YFSETQ. The CDR3 is 12 amino acids. Trimming cost V 0 bases and J 8 bases, with 8 bases left between them. Written as DNA, the CDR3 is TGCGCCAGCAGCTTGGGACTCCGAGGCTACACCTTC. It yields the protein CASSLGLRGYTF.

The chain carries TRBV28 and TRBJ1-1; TRBD1 aligns across 11 bases. The CDR3 contains 14 residues. V dropped 9 bases and J dropped 5; count of bases not matched to a gene: 8. From germline, CDR1 is MDHEN and CDR2 SYDVKM. Here the CDR3 DNA reads TGTGCCAGTGGTTCGGACAGGGGGCATACTGAAGCTTTCTTT. It is translated as CASGSDRGHTEAFF.

The V gene is TRBV5-1, the J gene TRBJ2-2, with 13 bases matching TRBD2. Germline trimming cut 4 bases from V and 6 bases from J; bases unmatched to any gene: 3. The CDR3 runs 15 residues. Per the germline V gene, CDR1 is SGHRS and CDR2 is YFSETQ. The CDR3: CASSETSGRPGELFF. CDR3 bases: TGCGCCAGCAGCGAGACTAGCGGGAGGCCCGGGGAGCTGTTTTTT. Full variable domain (rest looked up from reference TRBV5-1 and TRBJ2-2): KAGVTQTPRYLIKTRGQQVTLSCSPISGHRSVSWYQQTPGQGLQFLFEYFSETQRNKGNFPGRFSGRQFSNSRSEMNVSTLELGDSALYLCASSETSGRPGELFFGEGSRLTVL.

The V gene is TRBV6-1, the J gene TRBJ1-2; TRBD1 might be the D (6 bases). This CDR3 is 14 amino acids long. Germline V gives CDR1 MNHNS, CDR2 SASEGT. V dropped 1 base and J dropped 6 bases, with 12 bases sitting between them. The CDR3 region has the DNA TGTGCCAGCAGTGAAGGGGGGCTAGGGCATGGCTACACCTTC. It specifies CASSEGGLGHGYTF.

This clone was seen only once. The chain links TRBV27 to TRBJ1-3, with 9 bases lining up with TRBD1. Germline CDR1 MNHEY, CDR2 SMNVEV (reference sequence). This CDR3 is 15 amino acids long. V shed 6 bases and J 4 bases; nucleotides not matched to a gene: 7. CDR3: CASRPTGGPGNTIYF. The CDR3 DNA reads as TGTGCCAGCAGGCCTACAGGGGGCCCGGGAAACACCATATATTTT.

The rearrangement links TRBV30 to TRBJ2-4; the match to TRBD1 covers 10 bases. The V and J ends lost 0 bases and 1 base, in that order; junction bases with no gene match: 6. Germline CDR1 GTSNPN, CDR2 SVGIG (reference sequence). This CDR3 contains 17 residues. CDR3 sequence: CAWSVLWDRGAKNIQYF. CDR3 nucleotides: TGTGCCTGGAGTGTACTGTGGGACAGGGGCGCCAAAAACATTCAGTACTTC.

The V and J genes are TRBV6-4 and TRBJ2-3; 14 bases are shared with TRBD2. Germline CDR1 is MRHNA and CDR2 is SNTAGT. This CDR3 has 17 amino acids. J was trimmed by 3 bases and V by 6 bases; bases with no gene match: 8. The CDR3 DNA is TGTGCCAGCAGCCTTATCGGGACTAGCGGGAGAACAGATACGCAGTATTTT. Its translation: CASSLIGTSGRTDTQYF.

The CDR3 DNA is TGCAGCGTTGATCACCATGGGACGGCGAACTATGGCTACACCTTC. This translates into CSVDHHGTANYGYTF. The rearrangement links TRBV29-1 to TRBJ1-2, with a tentative D call TRBD1 (5 bases). The V end was cut by 3 bases, the J end by 2 bases, with 16 bases between. This CDR3 is built from 15 residues. Germline CDR1 SQVTM, CDR2 ANQGSEA.

CDR3 protein: CASSISQASYEQYF. In DNA form, the CDR3 reads TGTGCCAGTAGTATAAGCCAGGCGAGCTACGAGCAGTACTTC. The V gene is TRBV19, the J gene TRBJ2-7, with D uncertain. Germline CDR1 LNHDA, CDR2 SQIVND (reference sequence). This CDR3 is 14 amino acids long. Trimming pared 2 bases from V and 3 bases from J, leaving 11 bases between.

V and J are TRBV27 and TRBJ1-2; 7 bases map to TRBD1. From germline, CDR1 is MNHEY and CDR2 SMNVEV (reference sequence). This CDR3 region has 14 residues. The V gene end was trimmed by 5 bases and the J gene end by 3 bases; junction bases not matched to a gene: 6. This CDR3 reads CASSLDREHYGYTF. The CDR3 bases are TGTGCCAGCAGTCTCGACAGGGAACACTATGGCTACACCTTC.

The CDR3 loop reads CASSPGRRLEAFF. The CDR3 DNA is TGTGCCAGCTCACCGGGACGACGATTAGAAGCTTTCTTT. V and J are TRBV18 and TRBJ1-1, with D possibly being TRBD1 (5 bases). CDR3 length: 13 residues. CDR1 KGHSH and CDR2 LQKENI come from the germline V gene. Trimming left V 3 bases short and J 8 bases short, with 13 bases between.

In this sample, this clone turned up once. J is TRBJ1-1 and V is TRBV18; 8 bases agree with TRBD1. The CDR3 is made up of 14 amino acids. CDR1 and CDR2 (germline): KGHSH, LQKENI. Trimming took 6 bases from V and 1 from J; bases not matched to a gene: 4. CDR3 nucleotide sequence: TGTGCCAGCTCCTCGGACAGGGCGAACACTGAAGCTTTCTTT. Protein: CASSSDRANTEAFF.

The chain couples TRBV9 to TRBJ1-3; D call uncertain. The CDR3 loop spans 13 amino acids. The V and J ends lost 0 bases and 8 bases respectively, with 9 bases between them. CDR1 is SGDLS and CDR2 is YYNGEE in the germline V gene. CDR3 amino acids: CASSVAPSDTIYF. DNA of the CDR3: TGTGCCAGCAGCGTAGCTCCCTCTGACACCATATATTTT.

The table lists this clone with a count of one. CDR3: CATSRDLGQETQYF. The DNA of the CDR3 is TGTGCCACCAGCAGAGATTTAGGCCAAGAGACCCAGTACTTC. The chain recombines TRBV15 with TRBJ2-5, with no clear D. The CDR3 spans 14 residues. V was clipped by 0 bases and J by 1 base, with 6 bases between them. Germline values: CDR1 LNHNV, CDR2 YYDKDF (reference sequence).